The clone carrying this T cell receptor (beta chain) was picked up one time. The CDR3 spans 11 residues. Trimming stripped 6 bases from V and 6 bases from J, with 9 bases between. The germline V gene encodes CDR1 ENHRY and CDR2 SYGVKD. The data originate from a study of blood T cell repertoires in COVID-19. Overall study context: From T cells, B-cell-depleted T cells, or PBMCs came the material, which was cDNA or gDNA.

Seattle researchers signed up patients amid active infection and tracked them longitudinally. Data came from immunoSEQ multiplex PCR; TCRdb stores just in-frame clones and leaves some out. The sample holds some 270,000 clones; about four fifths are singletons and the top ten take around 14%. Sequenced input: peripheral blood. This clonotype was obtained from a person between 65 and 79 years old with COVID-19, enrolled during active disease. The V and J genes are TRBV10-3 and TRBJ2-7, with a possible D match to TRBD2 (5 bases). CDR3 coding DNA: TGTGCCATCAGCAGCGGTAGCGAGCAGTACTTC. Protein: CAISSGSEQYF.